The next 14 T cell receptor beta chains were all read from a single sample in a study of cytomegalovirus exposure and HLA in healthy donors. Primers for the PCR totalled 60 Vbeta and 13 Jbeta. Profiled with immunoSEQ multiplex PCR; TCRdb holds only in-frame clones, not every one. The listing contains about 88,000 clones. Sequences were obtained from PBMCs. The receptor set was obtained from a girl aged 5 to 17 in good health and CMV-seropositive.

V gene TRBV27 combines with J gene TRBJ1-5, with D maybe TRBD1 (5 bases). CDR3 length equals 16 residues. The germline CDR1 and CDR2 sequences are MNHEY and SMNVEV (reference sequence). Trimming stripped 3 bases from V and 6 bases from J, with 18 bases between. CDR3 DNA: TGTGCCAGCAGTTTTCAGGGTGCGGGGGGGAGTCAGCCCCAGCATTTT. This translates into CASSFQGAGGSQPQHF.

On this clone: Other DNA sequences in this sample translate to the same CDR3. The rearrangement joins TRBV5-1 to TRBJ2-3, with D unclear. The CDR3 covers 14 residues. Germline lookup yields CDR1 SGHRS and CDR2 YFSETQ. The ends were cut back, 0 bases at V and 6 bases at J, with 11 bases in the middle. The DNA of the CDR3 is TGCGCCAGCAGCTTGGCAACTTGGCGGGATACGCAGTATTTT. It yields the protein CASSLATWRDTQYF.

Note on this clone: The identical CDR3 is also encoded by other nucleotide sequences in the sample. The V gene is TRBV27, the J gene TRBJ1-2; D perhaps matches TRBD1 (6 bases). This CDR3 comprises 13 residues. Germline CDR1 and CDR2: MNHEY and SMNVEV (reference sequence). V lost 6 bases and J lost 2, with 10 bases in between. CDR3 coding DNA: TGTGCCAGCAGACGTACAGGGAACTATGGCTACACCTTC. It encodes CASRRTGNYGYTF.

The rearrangement uses TRBV10-2 and TRBJ2-7; D might be TRBD1 (6 bases). Germline V gene lookup returns CDR1 WSHSY and CDR2 SAAADI. The V end was cut by 4 bases, the J end by 2 bases, with 30 bases between. This CDR3 spans 20 amino acids. CDR3 in amino acids: CASSAGLRQGPKYLPYEQYV. CDR3 nucleotide sequence: TGCGCCAGCAGTGCCGGGTTGCGGCAGGGGCCGAAATACCTACCCTACGAGCAGTACGTC.

The rearrangement uses TRBV5-6 and TRBJ1-1; D uncertain. The germline CDR1 and CDR2 sequences are SGHDT and YYEEEE. This CDR3 region has 13 residues. The V and J ends lost 5 bases and 3 bases respectively, with 11 bases between them. The CDR3 loop is CASRPRGDTEAFF. The CDR3 nucleotides are TGTGCCAGCAGGCCTCGGGGAGACACTGAAGCTTTCTTT.

CDR3 sequence reads: CASSFDRLTEAFF. As DNA, the CDR3 is TGCGCCAGCAGCTTTGACAGATTAACTGAAGCTTTCTTT. The chain has TRBV5-1 and TRBJ1-1; D may be TRBD1 (5 bases). Looked up from germline, CDR1 is SGHRS and CDR2 is YFSETQ. Trimming removed 2 bases from V and 5 bases from J, with 10 bases in between. The CDR3 spans 13 residues.

This chain joins TRBV15 and TRBJ1-1, with a possible D match to TRBD1 (6 bases). Between the trimmed V and J ends, which lost 6 bases and 5 bases, there was a span of 13 bases. CDR1 and CDR2 (germline): LNHNV, YYDKDF (reference sequence). The CDR3 has 13 amino acids. The CDR3 DNA sequence: TGTGCCACCAGGATGACAGGCGCTACTGAAGCTTTCTTT. Its translation: CATRMTGATEAFF. The full variable domain, completed using reference TRBV15 and TRBJ1-1, is DAMVIQNPRYQVTQFGKPVTLSCSQTLNHNVMYWYQQKSSQAPKLLFHYYDKDFNNEADTPDNFQSRRPNTSFCFLDIRSPGLGDTAMYLCATRMTGATEAFFGQGTRLTVV.

This sequence joins TRBV5-4 and TRBJ2-5; D is possibly TRBD2 (6 bases). The CDR3 extends over 13 amino acids. With 3 bases removed from V and 3 bases from J, the gap between germline ends came to 9 bases. Germline values: CDR1 SGHNT, CDR2 YYREEE (reference sequence). The CDR3: CASSSGTEETQYF. CDR3 DNA: TGTGCCAGCAGCTCGGGGACTGAAGAGACCCAGTACTTC. Based on the CDR3 plus reference TRBV5-4 and TRBJ2-5, the full variable domain is ETGVTQSPTHLIKTRGQQVTLRCSSQSGHNTVSWYQQALGQGPQFIFQYYREEENGRGNFPPRFSGLQFPNYSSELNVNALELDDSALYLCASSSGTEETQYFGPGTRLLVL.

The J gene is TRBJ1-1, the V gene TRBV5-1, with 7 nucleotides matching TRBD1. This CDR3 spans 15 amino acids. Germline trimming cut 3 bases from V and 6 bases from J; bases unmatched to any gene: 11. Germline lookup yields CDR1 SGHRS and CDR2 YFSETQ. The CDR3 loop is CASSSETGHGPEAFF. The CDR3 DNA sequence: TGCGCCAGCAGCTCCGAGACAGGGCACGGGCCTGAAGCTTTCTTT.

The chain couples TRBV4-2 to TRBJ2-2; D possibly corresponds to TRBD2 (6 bases). Germline V CDR1 and CDR2: LGHNA, YNFKEQ. There are 13 residues in the CDR3. Trimming removed 0 bases at V and 15 bases at J, with 14 bases between. DNA of the CDR3: TGTGCCAGCAGCCAAGATAGGGCTAGCGTGGTGTTTTTT. This codes for CASSQDRASVVFF.

The chain joins TRBV6-5 to TRBJ1-2, with D possibly being TRBD1 (5 bases). The CDR3 covers 14 residues. Trimming cost V 3 bases and J 5 bases, with 13 bases left between them. Germline values: CDR1 MNHEY, CDR2 SVGAGI. The CDR3 bases are TGTGCCAGCAGTTATGGGGCCCCTCTTTATGGCTACACCTTC. Amino acids: CASSYGAPLYGYTF.

CDR3: CASSQAWTASNQPQHF. In DNA form, the CDR3 reads TGCGCCAGCAGCCAAGCGTGGACAGCCAGCAATCAGCCCCAGCATTTT. V gene TRBV4-3 combines with J gene TRBJ1-5; tentatively, D is TRBD1 (6 bases). Trimming cost V 1 base and J 1 base, with 11 bases left between them. The CDR3 has 16 residues. CDR1 is LGHNA and CDR2 is YSLEER in the germline V gene.

The chain employs TRBV11-3 and TRBJ2-2, with a tentative D call TRBD2 (5 bases). Per germline, CDR1 SGHNT and CDR2 YENEEA. The ends were cut back, 5 bases at V and 4 bases at J, with 17 bases in the middle. CDR3 size: 16 residues. This chain's CDR3 is CASSGTRPEVTGELFF. In nucleotides, the CDR3 is TGTGCCAGCAGCGGTACCCGTCCGGAGGTCACCGGGGAGCTGTTTTTT.

The V gene is TRBV7-6, the J gene TRBJ2-7, with D maybe TRBD1 (5 bases). V lost 5 bases, J lost 1 base, and 18 bases lay in between. Germline V gene sequence: CDR1 SGHVS, CDR2 FNYEAQ. This CDR3 has 16 residues. The CDR3 loop reads CASSAALGQLSYEQYF. CDR3 coding DNA: TGTGCCAGCAGCGCCGCTCTAGGACAACTATCCTACGAGCAGTACTTC. Full variable domain (missing parts from reference TRBV7-6 and TRBJ2-7): GAGVSQSPRYKVTKRGQDVALRCDPISGHVSLYWYRQALGQGPEFLTYFNYEAQQDKSGLPNDRFSAERPEGSISTLTIQRTEQRDSAMYRCASSAALGQLSYEQYFGPGTRLTVT.